Here is one TCR beta chain with its context. This clonotype was counted only a few times. Its specific antigen is unknown. Per-base quality was not reported, and no clone a single base away is much larger than it. Stable Graves' hyperthyroidism was defined as the absence of progression to ophthalmopathy over 18 months of follow-up. Hyperthyroidism patients were aged 18 to 65 years and newly diagnosed, with disease duration of less than 2 months. Any patient with an uncontrolled infection, another autoimmune disease, pregnancy or lactation was excluded. Diagnoses were based on clinical symptoms, serum thyroxine and TRAb, thyroid ultrasound and orbital computed tomography. PBMCs were separated from over 9 ml of fresh peripheral blood using Ficoll-Paque density gradient centrifugation. Total RNA was extracted with Trizol reagent, and quality was checked on an Agilent 2100 Bioanalyzer. The TCR beta CDR3 regions were amplified from the RNA transcripts. The TCR CDR3 was subjected to a first round of RT-PCR using the HTBI primer set and the Qiagen OneStep RT-PCR kit. A second multiplex PCR round built the libraries, followed by size selection and purification. The libraries were sequenced on an Illumina HiSeq2000 using paired-end 100 bp reads. The paper's data handling went like this. SOAPnuke was used to process the raw data, with reads discarded if the reads contained adapters or uncalled bases, had a mean Phred below 15, or lacked an exact constant-primer or identifier match. COPE v1.2.5 was used to merge the high-quality paired reads, and each unique nucleotide sequence was defined as a clonotype. MiTCR v1.1 was used to align the clonotypes against IMGT TRBV, TRBD and TRBJ reference segments. Analysis was restricted to V-J combinations with a frequency above 0.0001, which covered roughly 99% of repertoires. A TCS score was defined as the ratio of F50 (clonal expansion) to E x V (chaos), with BLOSUM62-based TCRdist applied between CDR3 peptides within each V-J. Welch's t-statistics and random forest reduced 500 to 650 V-J features to about 13, which were used in a naive Bayes classifier (R e1071). TCRdb took the public reads, trimmed them with fastp at Q25, ran MiXCR for clone calling and kept in-frame beta chains. Identical CDR3 protein sequences are pooled into one entry, listed with their most common genes and DNA. For this entry, the V and J calls and clone size follow TCRdb and not the study's own pipeline. Here the sample has more than 300,000 distinct CDR3 sequences; roughly an eighth occur a single time. Less than 10% of the sample comes from the top ten.

This sample was taken from a study of T cells in Graves' hyperthyroidism and ophthalmopathy (dated by TCRdb to between 2018 and 2021). For context, the study as a whole: Peripheral blood samples were taken at initial diagnosis, before any treatment was given. TCR V-J signatures able to tell the groups apart were searched for in a discovery cohort of about a hundred patients, of whom about 40 had Graves' ophthalmopathy and under 65 had stable Graves' hyperthyroidism. Prospective prediction of ophthalmopathy was tested in an independent validation cohort consisting of 18 hyperthyroidism patients and approximately 16 patients who later progressed to ophthalmopathy. For training and testing, the 100 or so patients in the discovery cohort were randomly divided in a 7:3 ratio. Thyroid tissue and blood T-cell repertoires from roughly 6 Graves' hyperthyroidism patients were also compared in the study. Following sampling, methimazole starting at 30 mg daily was given to hyperthyroidism patients, and high-dose intravenous methylprednisolone was given to ophthalmopathy patients. TCR Vbeta CDR3 sequencing of 130 to 150 peripheral blood samples (under 45 ophthalmopathy, under 80 hyperthyroidism and approximately 17 progressor patients) is reported in the paper. Broad study findings and their caveats: In validation, the model predicted progression to ophthalmopathy with about 71% sensitivity and approximately 74% specificity, a median of approximately 6.7 months before onset. Most expanded thyroid clonotypes (frequency above 0.001) were also found in blood, which suggests that blood repertoires may mirror thyroid immune responses. A 13 V-J signature model separated ophthalmopathy from stable hyperthyroidism, with roughly 88% sensitivity and 81.08% specificity in cross-validation and 80%/75% in testing. Sample size was not statistically predetermined, and blinding of investigators to group allocation was not performed.

The sample was blood. This clonotype was sampled from a woman aged 18 to 35 with Graves' hyperthyroidism.

The DNA is TGCAGTGCTGCTGTTTCTACCTCCCGGGACAGGGTGGAGACTCGGGAAAAACTGTTTTTT. Its protein is CSAAVSTSRDRVETREKLFF. The rearrangement joined TRBV20-1 to TRBJ1-4; 9 bases in the junction line up with TRBD1. Unmatched junction bases come to 27, with V trimmed by 5 bases and J by 8 bases. The CDR3 contains 20 residues, cysteine and phenylalanine counted. The CDR3 DNA has 60 bases and is translated from base 1. Looking up the germline V gene (reference sequence) yields CDR1 DFQATT and CDR2 SNEGSKA.